The 27 T cell receptor beta chains below were found in one sample sequenced in a study of multiple sclerosis patients with progressive multifocal leukoencephalopathy. The data were produced by immunoSEQ multiplex PCR, yet TCRdb's version contains in-frame clones alone and is incomplete. This table holds roughly 32,000 clones, approximately 84% found once. The time point: time of PML onset. This specimen was PBMCs, taken from a patient treated with natalizumab. Source of these receptors: a human donor with progressive multifocal leukoencephalopathy.

V gene TRBV6-1 combines with J gene TRBJ1-2; D might be TRBD1 (6 bases). This CDR3 has 13 amino acids. Trimming took 8 bases from V and 6 from J, leaving 16 bases between them. Looked up from germline, CDR1 is MNHNS and CDR2 is SASEGT. The CDR3 sequence is CASLRDIGNGYTF. Written as DNA, the CDR3 is TGTGCCAGCTTAAGGGACATAGGGAATGGCTACACCTTC.

V usage is TRBV19 and J usage is TRBJ1-5, with TRBD1 as a possible D gene (5 bases). This CDR3 is 16 amino acids long. V lost 2 bases to trimming and J lost 0 bases, with 11 bases between them. Germline lookup yields CDR1 LNHDA and CDR2 SQIVND (reference sequence). The CDR3 here is CASSILTADSNQPQHF. The CDR3 region has the DNA TGTGCCAGTAGTATATTGACAGCGGATAGCAATCAGCCCCAGCATTTT. Complete variable domain (other parts from reference TRBV19 and TRBJ1-5): DGGITQSPKYLFRKEGQNVTLSCEQNLNHDAMYWYRQDPGQGLRLIYYSQIVNDFQKGDIAEGYSVSREKKESFPLTVTSAQKNPTAFYLCASSILTADSNQPQHFGDGTRLSIL.

The CDR3 region is CASSLGGASSYEQYF. The CDR3 region has the DNA TGCGCCAGCAGCTTGGGTGGGGCTAGCTCCTACGAGCAGTACTTC. The rearrangement uses TRBV5-1 and TRBJ2-7; the D gene is possibly TRBD1 (5 bases). This CDR3 has 15 residues. V was pared by 0 bases and J by 0 bases, with 10 bases between. Germline V gene data show CDR1 as SGHRS and CDR2 as YFSETQ.

J is TRBJ2-2 and V is TRBV27, with D uncertain. The CDR3 covers 15 residues. Germline V CDR1 and CDR2: MNHEY, SMNVEV (reference sequence). Trimming pared 4 bases from V and 6 bases from J, leaving 15 bases between. The CDR3 nucleotides are TGTGCCAGCAGTTCAAGACCGACCCAGGCCGGGGAGCTGTTTTTT. This encodes CASSSRPTQAGELFF.

The chain couples TRBV2 to TRBJ2-7; 9 bases are a match to TRBD1. CDR3 length: 13 residues. J gave up 5 bases and V 6 bases, and 5 bases lay outside the gene matches. The germline V gene has CDR1 SNHLY and CDR2 FYNNEI. The CDR3 protein is CASSRQGVNEQYF. The CDR3 DNA sequence: TGTGCCAGCAGCCGACAGGGGGTCAACGAGCAGTACTTC. Filled out from reference TRBV2 and TRBJ2-7, the complete variable domain reads EPEVTQTPSHQVTQMGQEVILRCVPISNHLYFYWYRQILGQKVEFLVSFYNNEISEKSEIFDDQFSVERPDGSNFTLKIRSTKLEDSAMYFCASSRQGVNEQYFGPGTRLTVT.

V usage is TRBV27 and J usage is TRBJ2-7, with D possibly matching TRBD1 (6 bases). The CDR3 is made up of 14 amino acids. Per germline, CDR1 MNHEY and CDR2 SMNVEV (reference sequence). The V gene lost 0 bases and the J gene lost 3 bases, with 9 bases spanning the gap. The chain's CDR3 is CASSLSRGHYEQYF. CDR3 DNA sequence: TGTGCCAGCAGTTTATCCAGGGGCCACTACGAGCAGTACTTC.

This rearrangement joins TRBV19 to TRBJ1-1; 8 bases are shared with TRBD1. Trimming took 8 bases from V and 1 from J; bases not matched to a gene: 0. Germline V gives CDR1 LNHDA, CDR2 SQIVND (reference sequence). This CDR3 contains 12 residues. The CDR3 here is CASDRGNTEAFF. Written as DNA, the CDR3 is TGTGCCAGTGACAGGGGGAACACTGAAGCTTTCTTT.

This clone showed up just once. The J gene is TRBJ1-5, the V gene TRBV19; D call uncertain. The ends were cut back, 9 bases at V and 0 bases at J, with 18 bases in the middle. The CDR3 length is 16 residues. Germline CDR1 is LNHDA and CDR2 is SQIVND (reference sequence). The DNA of the CDR3 is TGTGCCAGCGACACGGTTCGAGACTATAGCAATCAGCCCCAGCATTTT. Its protein is CASDTVRDYSNQPQHF.

The genes are TRBV7-8 and TRBJ2-1, with TRBD2 matching 9 bases. Germline V gene data show CDR1 as SGHVS and CDR2 as FQNEAQ. The CDR3 has 13 amino acids. With V trimmed by 1 base and J by 10 bases, 2 bases remained unmatched. CDR3 loop: CASSLGLAGEQFF. CDR3 sequence (DNA): TGTGCCAGCAGCTTAGGGCTAGCGGGAGAGCAGTTCTTC. The full variable domain, completed using reference TRBV7-8 and TRBJ2-1, is GAGVSQSPRYKVAKRGQDVALRCDPISGHVSLFWYQQALGQGPEFLTYFQNEAQLDKSGLPSDRFFAERPEGSVSTLKIQRTQQEDSAVYLCASSLGLAGEQFFGPGTRLTVL.

The V call is TRBV12-5, the J call TRBJ2-2, with a possible D match to TRBD1 (6 bases). CDR1 and CDR2 (germline): LGHNT, FRNRAP. The CDR3 totals 14 residues. Trimming cost V 4 bases and J 3 bases, with 9 bases left between them. The CDR3 here is CASGWGLDTGELFF. The DNA for the CDR3 is TGTGCTAGTGGTTGGGGGCTCGACACCGGGGAGCTGTTTTTT.

This clone showed up just once. The rearrangement links TRBV7-2 to TRBJ2-4; TRBD2 agrees at 7 bases. Germline values: CDR1 SGHTA, CDR2 FQGNSA. J gave up 0 bases and V 2 bases, and 7 bases lay outside the gene matches. This CDR3 region has 17 residues. CDR3 sequence: CASSLRSGGLAKNIQYF. The CDR3 coding sequence is TGTGCCAGCAGCTTACGGTCGGGGGGACTAGCCAAAAACATTCAGTACTTC. Combining the CDR3 with reference TRBV7-2 and TRBJ2-4 gives the whole variable domain GAGVSQSPSNKVTEKGKDVELRCDPISGHTALYWYRQSLGQGLEFLIYFQGNSAPDKSGLPSDRFSAERTGGSVSTLTIQRTQQEDSAVYLCASSLRSGGLAKNIQYFGAGTRLSVL.

This clone came up once. The V and J genes are TRBV29-1 and TRBJ1-2; tentative D call: TRBD1 (5 bases). The CDR3 extends over 14 amino acids. Trimming left V 4 bases short and J 8 bases short, with 20 bases between. Germline V gene lookup returns CDR1 SQVTM and CDR2 ANQGSEA. The CDR3 DNA sequence: TGCAGCGTTGGGGCAGGGTTACTTCGGCGGGGCTACACCTTC. Residues: CSVGAGLLRRGYTF.

The gene calls are TRBV28 and TRBJ2-7, with TRBD1 identical over 11 bases. V dropped 2 bases and J dropped 2; count of bases not matched to a gene: 2. Germline CDR1 and CDR2: MDHEN and SYDVKM. This CDR3 is built from 15 residues. CDR3 region: CASSLGTGGTYEQYF. In DNA form, the CDR3 reads TGTGCCAGCAGTTTAGGGACAGGGGGAACCTACGAGCAGTACTTC.

This rearrangement joins TRBV7-2 to TRBJ2-7; 7 positions match TRBD2. J was trimmed by 5 bases and V by 0 bases; bases with no gene match: 7. The germline gives CDR1 SGHTA, CDR2 FQGNSA. The CDR3 has 15 amino acids. CDR3 protein: CASSLAAGRMNEQYF. In DNA form, the CDR3 reads TGTGCCAGCAGCTTAGCGGCCGGGAGGATGAACGAGCAGTACTTC.

V usage is TRBV7-6 and J usage is TRBJ2-5; D is perhaps TRBD2 (6 bases). The germline V gene encodes CDR1 SGHVS and CDR2 FNYEAQ. There are 16 residues in the CDR3. V gave up 1 base and J gave up 5 bases, with 17 bases separating them. The CDR3 region has the DNA TGTGCCAGCAGCTTAGATCCTAGCGTCCTTGGGGAGACCCAGTACTTC. The encoded protein is CASSLDPSVLGETQYF.

In this sample, this clone turned up a few times. This chain uses TRBV28 with TRBJ1-2; the D is unclear. V shed 6 bases and J shed 8 bases, with 16 bases lying between them. The CDR3 is made up of 13 amino acids. From germline, CDR1 is MDHEN and CDR2 SYDVKM. The CDR3, as DNA: TGTGCCAGCAGCCCCGGCACTCCCCCCGGCTACACCTTC. Amino acid sequence: CASSPGTPPGYTF.

This clone was seen a handful of times. V usage is TRBV19 and J usage is TRBJ2-2; D not resolved. The ends were cut back, 4 bases at V and 7 bases at J, with 7 bases in the middle. The CDR3 consists of 12 residues. Germline CDR1 and CDR2: LNHDA and SQIVND (reference sequence). DNA for the CDR3: TGTGCCAGTAGTACTAAGCGCGGGGAGCTGTTTTTT. It translates to CASSTKRGELFF.

This rearrangement joins TRBV30 to TRBJ1-3; D possibly corresponds to TRBD1 (6 bases). Trimming took off 2 bases at V and 4 bases at J, with 12 bases between the two ends. This CDR3 comprises 14 residues. Per germline, CDR1 GTSNPN and CDR2 SVGIG (reference sequence). The CDR3 DNA is TGTGCCTGGAGTCACCAGGGGACAGGAAACACCATATATTTT. As protein: CAWSHQGTGNTIYF. The full variable domain, rest sourced from reference TRBV30 and TRBJ1-3, is SQTIHQWPATLVQPVGSPLSLECTVEGTSNPNLYWYRQAAGRGLQLLFYSVGIGQISSEVPQNLSASRPQDRQFILSSKKLLLSDSGFYLCAWSHQGTGNTIYFGEGSWLTVV.

This clone was picked up one time. DNA of the CDR3: TGTGCCAGCTCACCGCTAGGGGTAAGCAATCAGCCCCAGCATTTT. Its translation: CASSPLGVSNQPQHF. V is TRBV18 and J is TRBJ1-5; D might be TRBD1 (5 bases). The CDR3 is 15 amino acids. Germline CDR1 reads KGHSH; CDR2 reads LQKENI. The V and J ends lost 3 bases and 1 base respectively, with 10 bases between them.

The gene calls are TRBV12-5 and TRBJ2-7; 8 bases are shared with TRBD1. Germline assignment: CDR1 LGHNT and CDR2 FRNRAP. The CDR3 is 13 residues long. The V segment lost 8 bases and the J segment 6 bases; nucleotides outside the gene matches: 9. The CDR3 sequence: CASLGQGAGEQYF. CDR3 DNA: TGTGCTAGTTTGGGGCAGGGGGCTGGCGAGCAGTACTTC.

This chain joins TRBV28 and TRBJ2-7, with D unclear. Germline loops: CDR1 MDHEN, CDR2 SYDVKM. Trimming took 3 bases from V and 2 from J, leaving 8 bases between them. This CDR3 has 13 residues. CDR3 nucleotide sequence: TGTGCCAGCAGTTTTTCCGGACCCTACGAGCAGTACTTC. Translating gives CASSFSGPYEQYF. The whole variable domain, remainder taken from reference TRBV28 and TRBJ2-7, is DVKVTQSSRYLVKRTGEKVFLECVQDMDHENMFWYRQDPGLGLRLIYFSYDVKMKEKGDIPEGYSVSREKKERFSLILESASTNQTSMYLCASSFSGPYEQYFGPGTRLTVT.

Only one count was recorded for this clone. The chain joins TRBV7-2 to TRBJ2-7; D is unresolved. Germline CDR1 and CDR2: SGHTA and FQGNSA. Trimming cost V 1 base and J 3 bases, with 7 bases left between them. The CDR3 length is 13 residues. CDR3 sequence (DNA): TGTGCCAGCAGCTTAGGAAAGGGCTACGAGCAGTACTTC. Protein sequence: CASSLGKGYEQYF. The full variable domain, completed using reference TRBV7-2 and TRBJ2-7, is GAGVSQSPSNKVTEKGKDVELRCDPISGHTALYWYRQSLGQGLEFLIYFQGNSAPDKSGLPSDRFSAERTGGSVSTLTIQRTQQEDSAVYLCASSLGKGYEQYFGPGTRLTVT.

V is TRBV6-1 and J is TRBJ2-7; D perhaps matches TRBD1 (5 bases). V lost 6 bases and J lost 0, with 9 bases in between. This CDR3 is 13 amino acids long. CDR1 and CDR2 (germline): MNHNS, SASEGT. CDR3 nucleotides: TGTGCCAGCAGCCTGACAGCCTCCTACGAGCAGTACTTC. It is translated as CASSLTASYEQYF.

The V and J genes are TRBV28 and TRBJ1-2; D is unresolved. The V end lost 1 base, the J end lost 7 bases, and 16 bases lay between the germline ends. The CDR3 spans 15 residues. Looked up from germline, CDR1 is MDHEN and CDR2 is SYDVKM. The CDR3 reads CASSLLVSQSAGYTF. Here the CDR3 DNA reads TGTGCCAGCAGTTTATTGGTATCACAGTCGGCTGGCTACACCTTC.

The chain has TRBV11-2 and TRBJ2-1, with TRBD2 identical over 7 bases. Trimming took 5 bases from V and 9 from J; bases not matched to a gene: 7. This CDR3 is 13 amino acids long. The germline V gene has CDR1 SGHAT and CDR2 FQNNGV. Written as DNA, the CDR3 is TGTGCCAGCAGCCCAACTCCGGGGGGTGAGCAGTTCTTC. Its protein product is CASSPTPGGEQFF.

A few counts support this clone. The chain couples TRBV4-3 to TRBJ1-3; D may be TRBD1 (5 bases). The V end lost 0 bases, the J end lost 0 bases, and 12 bases lay between the germline ends. The length of the CDR3 is 17 residues. CDR1 and CDR2 (germline): LGHNA, YSLEER. The CDR3 loop is CASSQDPRESSGNTIYF. The CDR3 region has the DNA TGCGCCAGCAGCCAAGATCCCAGGGAGAGCTCTGGAAACACCATATATTTT.

This chain joins TRBV18 and TRBJ2-2, with 7 bases identical to TRBD1. Germline values: CDR1 KGHSH, CDR2 LQKENI. The CDR3 spans 15 residues. The ends lost 10 bases at V and 2 bases at J; junction bases unmatched: 10. The CDR3 sequence is CATTTGTENTGELFF. The CDR3, as DNA: TGTGCCACCACAACCGGGACAGAAAACACCGGGGAGCTGTTTTTT.